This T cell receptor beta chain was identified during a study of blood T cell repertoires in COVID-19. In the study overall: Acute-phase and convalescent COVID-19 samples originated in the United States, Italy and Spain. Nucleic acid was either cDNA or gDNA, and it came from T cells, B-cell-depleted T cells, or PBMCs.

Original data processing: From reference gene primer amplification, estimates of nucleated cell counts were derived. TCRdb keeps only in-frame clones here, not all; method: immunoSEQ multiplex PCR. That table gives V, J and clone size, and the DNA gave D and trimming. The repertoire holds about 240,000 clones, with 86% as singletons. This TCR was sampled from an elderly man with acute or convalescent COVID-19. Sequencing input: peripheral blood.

The DNA of the CDR3 is TGTGCCACCAGCAGAGGGGGGACAGGGGGAAACTATGGCTACACCTTC. Translation: CATSRGGTGGNYGYTF. The V and J genes are TRBV15 and TRBJ1-2; 11 nucleotides line up with TRBD1. V shed 1 base, J shed 2 bases, and the junction held 3 bases outside the gene matches. The CDR3 sequence is 16 residues long. Germline V gene lookup returns CDR1 LNHNV and CDR2 YYDKDF (reference sequence).